This T cell receptor (beta chain) originates from a study of blood T cells in healthy people across ages. Study conclusions and caveats: Shifts in expanded clonotypes may have been confounded by donor CMV status, which was unknown.

CDR3 length equals 13 residues. V shed 3 bases and J shed 5 bases, with 8 bases lying between them. From germline, CDR1 is SNHLY and CDR2 FYNNEI. With a J-beta primer mix and a sample-barcoded 5' primer, a second PCR ran about 7 to 12 cycles. TCRdb fed the 5' RACE reads into MiXCR, producing one record per CDR3 protein. The sample has about 640,000 distinct CDR3 sequences, roughly 53% seen once. With respect to this clonotype: Its antigen is not known.

Total RNA amounts of at least 5.5 micrograms were extracted per sample. The TCR sequence derives from a man aged 60 to 69 in good health. The rearrangement links TRBV2 to TRBJ2-1; the D is unclear. The sequenced sample was blood. DNA of the CDR3: TGTGCCAGCAGTGAGGCTAGACACAATGAGCAGTTCTTC. It translates to CASSEARHNEQFF.